The clone carrying this TCR beta chain has more than one count but fewer than ten. A single record per CDR3 protein comes from TCRdb applying MiXCR to the 5' RACE reads. The repertoire includes about 360,000 distinct CDR3 sequences, 6% to 8% of them detected once, and around 16% sits in the top ten. This sample stems from a study of T cells after yellow fever vaccination. V lost 6 bases to trimming and J lost 12 bases, with 12 bases between them. This CDR3 region has 12 residues. CDR1 is SGHDN and CDR2 is FVKESK in the germline V gene. The starting material was PBMCs, obtained 5 days after the yellow fever booster vaccination. This chain links TRBV14 with TRBJ2-6, with a tentative D call TRBD1 (5 bases). This TCR came from a man under 40 who received the YFV17D yellow fever vaccine. The CDR3 DNA is TGTGCCAGCAGTTACAGGCGAGGCGTCCTGACTTTC. This gives the protein CASSYRRGVLTF.